Listed below are T cell receptor beta chains from one sample, sequenced in a study of blood T cells in healthy people across ages. TCRdb redid the calling of the 5' RACE reads with MiXCR, one entry per CDR3 protein. Among fewer than 1,000,000 distinct CDR3 sequences listed, about 46% were seen once. The sequenced material came from blood. The receptor source for this set is a man older than 75 in good health. Both conserved end residues are part of each CDR3. The order of the fields is clone size, D gene, J gene, V gene, CDR3 DNA, CDR3 protein. D genes are given only for firm matches. The size entry is marked missing in some rows and otherwise reads once, few, many or a size class.

-	-	TRBJ1-6	TRBV7-6	TGTGCCAGCAGCCTAGTTACAGGGAATTCACCCCTCCACTTT	CASSLVTGNSPLHF
-	-	TRBJ2-5	TRBV20-1	TGCAGTGCTAGAGACCACTCCCTGGAGACCCAGTACTTC	CSARDHSLETQYF
-	-	TRBJ2-1	TRBV7-2	-	CASNSVAGGTYNERFF
few	TRBD2	TRBJ2-7	TRBV18	TGTGCCAGCAGCCCCCGGACTAGCGGGAGCAACGAGCAGTACTTC	CASSPRTSGSNEQYF
few	TRBD2	TRBJ2-1	TRBV7-6	TGTGCCAGCAGCTTACACTCGGCGGGAGATTACAATGAGCAGTTCTTC	CASSLHSAGDYNEQFF
-	-	TRBJ1-5	TRBV20-1	TGCAGTGCTAGAACACTCACAATCGGAGCGCTTCAGCCCCAGCATTTT	CSARTLTIGALQPQHF
-	TRBD2	TRBJ2-7	TRBV10-3	TGTGCCATCAGTGGACGTAGCGGGCCCTTTTACGAGCAGTACTTC	CAISGRSGPFYEQYF
many	-	TRBJ2-7	TRBV7-2	TGTGCCAGCAGCTTAGTAGGAGGCTACGAGCAGTACTTC	CASSLVGGYEQYF
-	-	TRBJ2-3	TRBV28	TGTGCCAGCAGTGTTTACTCGACAGATACGCAGTATTTT	CASSVYSTDTQYF
-	-	TRBJ2-3	TRBV6-5	TGTGCCAGCAGAGACGGGCCCACAGATACGCAGTATTTT	CASRDGPTDTQYF
-	TRBD2	TRBJ2-4	TRBV20-1	TGCAGTGCTCCGCTAGCGGGAAAAAACATTCAGTACTTC	CSAPLAGKNIQYF
-	-	TRBJ1-2	TRBV10-3	TGTGCCATCAGTGAGTCGTCTCGGGAATACTATGGCTACACCTTC	CAISESSREYYGYTF
-	TRBD2	TRBJ2-1	TRBV20-1	TGCAGTGCGAGGCCGGGGGGTGAGCAGTTCTTC	CSARPGGEQFF
-	-	TRBJ1-6	TRBV11-2	TGTGCCAGCAGCTCGGTAAATCCCGAGGACTCACCCCTCCACTTT	CASSSVNPEDSPLHF
-	TRBD2	TRBJ2-3	TRBV20-1	TGCAGTGCTTCACGGGCGGCGGGAGGGGCAGATACGCAGTATTTT	CSASRAAGGADTQYF
-	TRBD2	TRBJ2-3	TRBV6-1	TGTGCCAGCAGTGTCCTTACTAGCGGGAGCCCAGATACGCAGTATTTT	CASSVLTSGSPDTQYF
once	-	TRBJ2-5	TRBV27	TGTGCCAGCAGTTTCCAGCGGGGACATTTAGGGCAGTACTTC	CASSFQRGHLGQYF
many	TRBD2	TRBJ2-7	TRBV12-3/TRBV12-4	TGTGCCAGCAGCCTGGGACTAGCGGGAGCTTCCTACGAGCAGTACTTC	CASSLGLAGASYEQYF
-	TRBD2	TRBJ2-1	TRBV6-1	TGTGCCAGCAGTGAAGGGACTAGCGGGATCTATGAGCAGTTCTTC	CASSEGTSGIYEQFF
few	TRBD2	TRBJ2-7	TRBV7-2	TGTGCCAGCAGCTCTTTAGCGGGAGCCGGCGAGCAGTACTTC	CASSSLAGAGEQYF
-	-	TRBJ2-1	TRBV7-3	TGTGCCAGCAGCGTATCAGGTCGCTACAATGAGCAGTTCTTC	CASSVSGRYNEQFF
-	-	TRBJ2-5	TRBV6-1	TGTGCCAGCAGTGGGGGGGGACAGCAAGAGACCCAGTACTTC	CASSGGGQQETQYF
few	-	TRBJ2-1	TRBV29-1	TGCAGCGTTGGGACTAACCAAGAGACCCAGTTCTTC	CSVGTNQETQFF
-	-	TRBJ2-1	TRBV7-2	TGTGCCAGCAGCTCCTACCCCGGGACTCCCTCCTACAATGAGCAGTTCTTC	CASSSYPGTPSYNEQFF
-	-	TRBJ2-1	TRBV9	TGTGCCAGCAGCGTAGTTTCCAGGACCCCGTACAATGAGCAGTTCTTC	CASSVVSRTPYNEQFF
many	-	TRBJ2-2	TRBV5-6	TGTGCCAGCAGCAACAGGGTGGGCGGGGAGCTGTTTTTT	CASSNRVGGELFF
many	-	TRBJ2-6	TRBV11-3	TGTGCCAGCAGCCCGGACCCCAACTCTGGGGCCAACGTCCTGACTTTC	CASSPDPNSGANVLTF
few	TRBD1	TRBJ1-5	TRBV7-2	TGTGCCAGCAGCTTAGAAGGGACAGTGAATCAGCCCCAGCATTTT	CASSLEGTVNQPQHF
-	TRBD2	TRBJ2-1	TRBV18	TGTGCCAGCTCACCCAGTCTGGCGGGAGGCAATGAGCAGTTCTTC	CASSPSLAGGNEQFF